Listed here are 11 T cell receptor beta chains from one sample, sequenced in a study of CD8+CD57+ T cells in acquired aplastic anemia. The TCR beta profiling, which covered VDJ combination and CDR3 sequence, was carried out using genomic DNA as the template. TCRdb reprocessed the reads via MiXCR and lists one record per CDR3 protein. The sample contains about 190,000 distinct CDR3 sequences, roughly half of which appear only once. Material: sorted CD4+, CD8+, or CD8+CD57+ T cells (not recorded which) from PBMCs. The receptor source for this set is a human donor in good health, serving as a control.

This clonotype was detected only a few times. The rearrangement uses TRBV9 and TRBJ2-3; D is unresolved. The germline V gene encodes CDR1 SGDLS and CDR2 YYNGEE. V lost 0 bases to trimming and J lost 0 bases, with 8 bases between them. The CDR3 loop spans 15 amino acids. Here the CDR3 reads CASSVEGLSTDTQYF. For the CDR3, the DNA is TGTGCCAGCAGCGTAGAAGGATTAAGCACAGATACGCAGTATTTT.

This clonotype was seen repeatedly, ten times or more. The V call is TRBV5-1, the J call TRBJ1-4; D ambiguous. This CDR3 spans 12 amino acids. Looked up from germline, CDR1 is SGHRS and CDR2 is YFSETQ. Trimming took off 7 bases at V and 11 bases at J, with 15 bases between the two ends. This chain's CDR3 is CASAKEGGKLFF. CDR3 coding DNA: TGCGCCAGCGCCAAGGAGGGCGGGAAACTGTTTTTT. Variable domain in full (rest from reference TRBV5-1 and TRBJ1-4): KAGVTQTPRYLIKTRGQQVTLSCSPISGHRSVSWYQQTPGQGLQFLFEYFSETQRNKGNFPGRFSGRQFSNSRSEMNVSTLELGDSALYLCASAKEGGKLFFGSGTQLSVL.

This clonotype has a single count. The gene calls are TRBV7-3 and TRBJ1-1, with D uncertain. The CDR3 extends over 13 amino acids. Germline CDR1 SGHTA, CDR2 FQGTGA. V lost 5 bases to trimming and J lost 0 bases, with 7 bases between them. The CDR3 sequence: CASSKTMNTEAFF. In nucleotides, the CDR3 is TGTGCCAGCAGCAAAACAATGAACACTGAAGCTTTCTTT.

The V gene is TRBV7-8, the J gene TRBJ2-7; 10 bases fit TRBD1. After removal of 5 bases from V and 6 bases from J, the junction contained 7 bases not matched to a gene. From germline, CDR1 is SGHVS and CDR2 FQNEAQ. CDR3 size: 14 residues. As DNA, the CDR3 is TGTGCCAGCAGCCCCCGGACAGGGGGTCGCGAGCAGTACTTC. Residues: CASSPRTGGREQYF.

The gene calls are TRBV10-2 and TRBJ2-7; TRBD1 or TRBD2 may be the D gene (5 bases each). V lost 8 bases to trimming and J lost 2 bases, with 13 bases between them. Germline CDR1 and CDR2: WSHSY and SAAADI. The CDR3 has 13 amino acids. The CDR3 protein is CASLGDRTYEQYF. Written as DNA, the CDR3 is TGCGCCAGCCTTGGGGACCGAACCTACGAGCAGTACTTC.

As regards this clonotype: Mismatch with germline at one junction end may stem from a read error. The rearrangement links TRBV7-2 to TRBJ2-5, with D uncertain. Germline values: CDR1 SGHTA, CDR2 FQGNSA. The CDR3 contains 12 residues. CDR3 nucleotides: TGTGCCAGCAGCTCCTCCCCGGAGACCCTGTACTTC. Protein sequence: CASSSSPETLYF.

The chain carries TRBV25-1 and TRBJ2-1; perhaps TRBD1 as D (6 bases). Trimming removed 4 bases from V and 4 bases from J, with 14 bases in between. This CDR3 is 15 amino acids long. Looked up from germline, CDR1 is MGHDK and CDR2 is SYGVNS. For the CDR3, the DNA is TGTGCCAGCAGTGGGGACATAAGCCTTTACAATGAGCAGTTCTTC. Translated: CASSGDISLYNEQFF.

This clonotype has ten or more counts. The chain recombines TRBV10-3 with TRBJ1-4, with a possible D match to TRBD1 (5 bases). From germline, CDR1 is ENHRY and CDR2 SYGVKD. Trimming shortened V by 11 bases and J by 5 bases, and 15 bases separated the two germline ends. The CDR3 has 13 amino acids. CDR3 protein: CASSGGENEKLFF. The CDR3 DNA follows: TGTGCCTCCAGCGGGGGGGAGAATGAAAAACTGTTTTTT.

This clonotype was seen ten or more times. The gene calls are TRBV30 and TRBJ1-4; D uncertain. Trimming removed 4 bases at V and 4 bases at J, with 7 bases between. CDR3 size: 12 residues. Germline V gene sequence: CDR1 GTSNPN, CDR2 SVGIG (reference sequence). CDR3 nucleotide sequence: TGTGCCTGGAACGGGCTTAATGAAAAACTGTTTTTT. Amino acids: CAWNGLNEKLFF.

This chain links TRBV4-2 with TRBJ2-5, with 11 bases fitting TRBD2. The J segment lost 5 bases and the V segment lost 2 bases, leaving 4 bases of the junction unmatched. In germline, CDR1 is LGHNA, CDR2 YNFKEQ. This CDR3 has 15 amino acids. This CDR3 reads CASSQTSGGTETQYF. The CDR3 DNA follows: TGTGCCAGCAGCCAAACTAGCGGGGGAACGGAGACCCAGTACTTC.

The chain recombines TRBV7-8 with TRBJ1-5; D gene uncertain. Trimming removed 1 base at V and 7 bases at J, with 14 bases between. Per germline, CDR1 SGHVS and CDR2 FQNEAQ. The CDR3 has 15 amino acids. The CDR3 spells CASSLDIEGRQPQHF. DNA for the CDR3: TGTGCCAGCAGCTTAGATATTGAGGGTAGGCAGCCCCAGCATTTT.